This is a list of T cell receptor beta chains from one sample in a study of OX40 agonist ivuxolimab in advanced cancers. The repertoire was sequenced with immunoSEQ multiplex PCR; TCRdb's copy has only in-frame clones and lacks some. The sample contains around 70,000 clones, roughly 80% of which appear only once. The sequenced sample was CD4+ or CD8+ T cells sorted from blood, obtained in a trial of the OX40 agonist ivuxolimab. All receptors derive from an adult with an advanced solid tumor such as melanoma, head and neck, liver or kidney cancer. The CDR3 runs from the conserved cysteine through the conserved F or W. Fields, in order: J gene, D gene, V gene, CDR3 length, CDR3 protein, CDR3 DNA. The D gene is left open where the match is weak.

J: TRBJ2-3
D: TRBD2
V: TRBV19
length: 14
CDR3: CASSTSGGTDTQYF
DNA: TGTGCCAGTAGCACTAGCGGGGGCACAGATACGCAGTATTTT

J: TRBJ1-2
D: -
V: TRBV7-9
length: 13
CDR3: CASSTAGGSGYTF
DNA: TGTGCCAGCAGCACAGCAGGAGGGAGTGGCTACACCTTC

J: TRBJ1-2
D: TRBD1
V: TRBV2
length: 14
CDR3: CARGWGTGDYGYTF
DNA: TGTGCCAGGGGATGGGGGACAGGGGACTATGGCTACACCTTC

J: TRBJ2-2
D: -
V: TRBV19
length: 14
CDR3: CATEAGFHTGELFF
DNA: TGTGCCACGGAGGCCGGTTTTCATACCGGGGAGCTGTTTTTT

J: TRBJ1-2
D: TRBD1
V: TRBV29-1
length: 13
CDR3: CSVTTGVGYGYTF
DNA: TGCAGCGTTACAACAGGGGTTGGGTATGGCTACACCTTC

J: TRBJ1-1
D: -
V: TRBV4-1
length: 17
CDR3: CASSQVNLRDFYTEAFF
DNA: TGCGCCAGCAGCCAAGTCAATTTAAGGGACTTTTACACTGAAGCTTTCTTT

J: TRBJ2-1
D: TRBD2
V: TRBV5-1
length: 18
CDR3: CASSLIPSGSGSYNEQFF
DNA: TGCGCCAGCAGCTTGATCCCTAGCGGGAGTGGATCCTACAATGAGCAGTTCTTC

J: TRBJ1-4
D: -
V: TRBV19
length: 12
CDR3: CASSLGLGKLFF
DNA: TGTGCCAGTAGTTTAGGCTTGGGAAAACTGTTTTTT

J: TRBJ1-1
D: -
V: TRBV12-5
length: 16
CDR3: CASGLVPPGSGTEAFF
DNA: TGTGCTAGTGGTTTGGTCCCCCCCGGGTCGGGCACTGAAGCTTTCTTT

J: TRBJ1-1
D: TRBD1
V: TRBV2
length: 15
CDR3: CASIRDSPSGTEAFF
DNA: TGTGCCAGCATTAGGGACAGCCCCTCGGGCACTGAAGCTTTCTTT

J: TRBJ2-1
D: TRBD1
V: TRBV28
length: 16
CDR3: CASLNRGAGYHNEQFF
DNA: TGTGCCAGTCTGAACAGGGGGGCGGGATACCACAATGAGCAGTTCTTC

J: TRBJ2-6
D: -
V: TRBV9
length: 17
CDR3: CASSVAPRNSGANVLTF
DNA: TGTGCCAGCAGCGTCGCCCCCCGAAACTCTGGGGCCAACGTCCTGACTTTC

J: TRBJ1-5
D: -
V: TRBV28
length: 18
CDR3: CASTQEGASVYSNQPQHF
DNA: TGTGCCAGCACCCAGGAGGGAGCGTCGGTGTATAGCAATCAGCCCCAGCATTTT

J: TRBJ2-3
D: -
V: TRBV18
length: 15
CDR3: CASSPPGPERDTQYF
DNA: TGTGCCAGCTCACCGCCGGGCCCCGAGAGAGATACGCAGTATTTT

J: TRBJ2-2
D: -
V: TRBV19
length: 15
CDR3: CASSIGGTNTGELFF
DNA: TGTGCCAGTAGTATAGGGGGCACGAACACCGGGGAGCTGTTTTTT

J: TRBJ1-1
D: TRBD1
V: TRBV28
length: 16
CDR3: CASTSGVGQGATEAFF
DNA: TGTGCCAGCACCTCCGGGGTAGGACAGGGGGCCACTGAAGCTTTCTTT